This TCR beta chain stems from a study of T cells expressing NK-cell markers. Study overall: Seven HCMV-seropositive donors and one seronegative donor made up the eight sequenced donors.

The CDR3 loop spans 14 amino acids. Germline CDR1 reads LGHDT; CDR2 reads YNNKEL (reference sequence). No DNA is given; TCRdb re-called the 5' RACE reads and lists each CDR3 protein once. The sample holds 250,000 to 300,000 distinct CDR3 sequences. The sequence came from a man aged 18 to 30 in good health. This chain joins TRBV3-1 and TRBJ2-5; TCRdb reports TRBD1, a call that lacks DNA to check it against. The sequenced sample was blood T cells: a sorted CD56 or NKG2C T cell subset, CD4+ or CD8+ T cells, or bulk PBMC T cells (not recorded which). The CDR3 sequence is CASSPGDREETQYF.